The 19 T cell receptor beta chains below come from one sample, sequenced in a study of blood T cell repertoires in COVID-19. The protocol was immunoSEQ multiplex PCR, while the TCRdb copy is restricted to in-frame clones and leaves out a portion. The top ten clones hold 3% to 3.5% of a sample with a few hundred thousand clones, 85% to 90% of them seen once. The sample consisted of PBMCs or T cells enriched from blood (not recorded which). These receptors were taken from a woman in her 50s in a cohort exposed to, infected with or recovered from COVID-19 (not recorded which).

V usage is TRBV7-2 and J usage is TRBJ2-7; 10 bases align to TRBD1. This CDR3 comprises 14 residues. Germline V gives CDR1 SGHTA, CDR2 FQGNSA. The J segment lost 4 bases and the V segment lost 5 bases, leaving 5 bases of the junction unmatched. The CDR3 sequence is CASSADRGFYEQYF. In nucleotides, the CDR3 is TGTGCCAGCAGCGCGGACAGGGGGTTTTACGAGCAGTACTTC.

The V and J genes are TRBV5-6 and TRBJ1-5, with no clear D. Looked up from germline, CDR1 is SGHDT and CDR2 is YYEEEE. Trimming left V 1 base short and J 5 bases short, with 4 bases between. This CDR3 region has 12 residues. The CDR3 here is CASSLSDQPQHF. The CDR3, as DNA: TGTGCCAGCAGCTTGTCCGATCAGCCCCAGCATTTT.

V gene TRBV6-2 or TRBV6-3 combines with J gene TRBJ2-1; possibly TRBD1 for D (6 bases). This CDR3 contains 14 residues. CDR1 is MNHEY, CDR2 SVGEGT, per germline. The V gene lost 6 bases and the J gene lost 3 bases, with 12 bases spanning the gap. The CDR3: CASSPLDSYNEQFF. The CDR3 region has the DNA TGTGCCAGCAGCCCCCTGGACAGCTACAATGAGCAGTTCTTC.

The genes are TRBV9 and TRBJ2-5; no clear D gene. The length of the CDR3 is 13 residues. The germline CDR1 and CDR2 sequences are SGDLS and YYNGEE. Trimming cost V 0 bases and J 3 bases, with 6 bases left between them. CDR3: CASSVAPEETQYF. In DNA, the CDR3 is TGTGCCAGCAGCGTAGCGCCAGAAGAGACCCAGTACTTC.

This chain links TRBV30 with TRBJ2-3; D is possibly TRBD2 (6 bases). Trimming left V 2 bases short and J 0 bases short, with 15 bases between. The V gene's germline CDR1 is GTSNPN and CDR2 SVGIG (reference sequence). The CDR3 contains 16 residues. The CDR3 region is CAWSIWPGVSTDTQYF. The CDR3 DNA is TGTGCCTGGAGTATATGGCCGGGAGTAAGCACAGATACGCAGTATTTT.

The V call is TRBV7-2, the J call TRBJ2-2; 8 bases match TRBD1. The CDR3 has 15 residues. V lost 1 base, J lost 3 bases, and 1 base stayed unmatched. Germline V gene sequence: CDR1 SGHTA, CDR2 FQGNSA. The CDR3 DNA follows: TGTGCCAGCAGCTTAGACAGGGGGTACACCGGGGAGCTGTTTTTT. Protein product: CASSLDRGYTGELFF.

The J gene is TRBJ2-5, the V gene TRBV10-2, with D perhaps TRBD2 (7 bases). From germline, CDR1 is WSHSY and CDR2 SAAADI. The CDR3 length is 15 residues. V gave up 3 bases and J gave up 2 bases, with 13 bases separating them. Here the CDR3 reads CASSEGGAGQETQYF. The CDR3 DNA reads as TGCGCCAGCAGTGAAGGGGGGGCGGGGCAAGAGACCCAGTACTTC.

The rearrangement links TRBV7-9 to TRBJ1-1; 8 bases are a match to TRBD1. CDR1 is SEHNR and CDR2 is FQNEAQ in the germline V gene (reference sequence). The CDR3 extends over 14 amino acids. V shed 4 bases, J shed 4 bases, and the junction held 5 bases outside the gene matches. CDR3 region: CASSSRTGSTEAFF. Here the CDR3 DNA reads TGTGCCAGCAGCTCGCGGACAGGGAGCACTGAAGCTTTCTTT.

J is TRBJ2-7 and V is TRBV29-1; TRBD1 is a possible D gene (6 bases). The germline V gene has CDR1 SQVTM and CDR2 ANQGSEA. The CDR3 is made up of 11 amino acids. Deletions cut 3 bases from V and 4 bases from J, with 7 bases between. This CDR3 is CSVERGYEQYF. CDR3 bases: TGCAGCGTTGAGAGGGGGTACGAGCAGTACTTC.

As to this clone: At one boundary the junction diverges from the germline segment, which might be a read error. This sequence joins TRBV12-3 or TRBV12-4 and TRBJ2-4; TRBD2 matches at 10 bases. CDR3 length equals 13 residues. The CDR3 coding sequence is TGTGCCAGCAGTCGGGATCTAGCGGGGGACCTGGGCTTC. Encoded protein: CASSRDLAGDLGF.

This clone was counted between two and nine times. The CDR3 DNA follows: TGTGCCATCAGTGAACAATGGCCGCGGGGCACAGATACGCAGTATTTT. Translated, it gives CAISEQWPRGTDTQYF. The chain uses TRBV10-3 and TRBJ2-3, with a possible D match to TRBD2 (5 bases). Looked up from germline, CDR1 is ENHRY and CDR2 is SYGVKD. Trimming stripped 3 bases from V and 1 base from J, with 14 bases between. The CDR3 totals 16 residues.

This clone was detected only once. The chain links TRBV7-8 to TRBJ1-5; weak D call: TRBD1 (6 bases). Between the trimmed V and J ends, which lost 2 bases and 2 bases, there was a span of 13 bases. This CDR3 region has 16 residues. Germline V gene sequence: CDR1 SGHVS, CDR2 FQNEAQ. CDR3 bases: TGTGCCAGCAGCTTATATCGGGGGGCAGGCAATCAGCCCCAGCATTTT. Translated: CASSLYRGAGNQPQHF.

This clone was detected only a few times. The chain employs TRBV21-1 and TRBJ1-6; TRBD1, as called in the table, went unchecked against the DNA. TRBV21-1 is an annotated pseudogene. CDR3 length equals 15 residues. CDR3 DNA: TGTGCCAGCAGCAACGGTCCGACAGAACATTCACCCCTCCACTTT. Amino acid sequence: CASSNGPTEHSPLHF.

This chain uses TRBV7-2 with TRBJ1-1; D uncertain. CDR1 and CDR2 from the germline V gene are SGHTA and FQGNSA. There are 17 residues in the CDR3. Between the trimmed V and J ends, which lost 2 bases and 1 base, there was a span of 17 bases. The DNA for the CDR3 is TGTGCCAGCAGCTTAACGGTCGGGCTGCTAGCGAACACTGAAGCTTTCTTT. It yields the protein CASSLTVGLLANTEAFF.

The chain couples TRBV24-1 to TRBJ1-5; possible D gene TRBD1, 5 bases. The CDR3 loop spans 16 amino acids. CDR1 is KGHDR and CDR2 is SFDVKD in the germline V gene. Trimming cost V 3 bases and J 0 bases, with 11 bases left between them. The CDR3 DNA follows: TGTGCCACCAGTGATCCTCAGGGTTATAGCAATCAGCCCCAGCATTTT. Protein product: CATSDPQGYSNQPQHF.

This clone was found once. The CDR3 nucleotides are TGTGCCAGCAGCTTGGGGGCGATTTCGTACGAGCAGTACTTC. This sequence encodes CASSLGAISYEQYF. This chain uses TRBV11-2 with TRBJ2-7; weak D call: TRBD1 (6 bases). The CDR3 extends over 14 amino acids. CDR1 SGHAT and CDR2 FQNNGV come from the germline V gene. V lost 3 bases to trimming and J lost 4 bases, with 13 bases between them.

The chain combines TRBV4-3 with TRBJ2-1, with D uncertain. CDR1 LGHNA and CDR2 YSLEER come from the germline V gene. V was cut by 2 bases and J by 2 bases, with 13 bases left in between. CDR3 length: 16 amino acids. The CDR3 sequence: CASSQLPGLPYNEQFF. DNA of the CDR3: TGCGCCAGCAGCCAACTACCCGGGTTACCCTACAATGAGCAGTTCTTC.

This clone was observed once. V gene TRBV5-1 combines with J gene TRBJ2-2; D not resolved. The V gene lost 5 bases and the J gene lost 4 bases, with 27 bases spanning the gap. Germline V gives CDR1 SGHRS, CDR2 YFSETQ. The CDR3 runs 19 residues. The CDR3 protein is CASSKGVGIDITFTGELFF. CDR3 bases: TGCGCCAGCAGTAAAGGTGTCGGTATTGACATCACTTTCACCGGGGAGCTGTTTTTT. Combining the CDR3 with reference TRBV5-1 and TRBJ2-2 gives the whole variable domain KAGVTQTPRYLIKTRGQQVTLSCSPISGHRSVSWYQQTPGQGLQFLFEYFSETQRNKGNFPGRFSGRQFSNSRSEMNVSTLELGDSALYLCASSKGVGIDITFTGELFFGEGSRLTVL.

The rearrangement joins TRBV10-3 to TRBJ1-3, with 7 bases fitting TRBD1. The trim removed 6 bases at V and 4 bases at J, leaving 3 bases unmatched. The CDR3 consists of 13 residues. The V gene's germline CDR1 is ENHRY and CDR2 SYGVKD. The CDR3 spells CAIRQGNGNTIYF. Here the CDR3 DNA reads TGTGCCATCAGACAGGGGAACGGAAACACCATATATTTT.